The following is a TCR beta chain sequence with its context. The data were taken from a study of control samples from healthy donors and cancer patients. Sequenced by immunoSEQ multiplex PCR; TCRdb stores in-frame clones only, minus some. The data show about 130,000 clones, with more than 90% seen just once and 5.5% to 7% held by the top ten. Material: blood. The receptor was derived from a man aged 18 to 29 in good health.

CDR3 bases: TGCAGTGCTAGTCACCCAGGGGCGACTAATGAAAAACTGTTTTTT. This encodes CSASHPGATNEKLFF. The V and J genes are TRBV20-1 and TRBJ1-4, with TRBD1 as a possible D gene (6 bases). CDR1 DFQATT and CDR2 SNEGSKA come from the germline V gene (reference sequence). This CDR3 contains 15 residues. Trimming took 3 bases from V and 2 from J, leaving 13 bases between them.